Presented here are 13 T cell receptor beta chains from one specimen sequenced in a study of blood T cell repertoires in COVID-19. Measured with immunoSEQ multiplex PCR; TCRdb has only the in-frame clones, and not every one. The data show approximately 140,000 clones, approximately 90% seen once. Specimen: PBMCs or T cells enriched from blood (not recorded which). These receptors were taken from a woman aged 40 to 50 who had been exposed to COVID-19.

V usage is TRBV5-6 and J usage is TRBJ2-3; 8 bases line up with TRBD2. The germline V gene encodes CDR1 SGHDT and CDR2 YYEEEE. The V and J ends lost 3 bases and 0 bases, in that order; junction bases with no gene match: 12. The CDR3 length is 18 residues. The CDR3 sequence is CASSSRAGAEGSTDTQYF. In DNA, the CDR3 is TGTGCCAGCAGCTCCAGAGCGGGGGCGGAGGGAAGCACAGATACGCAGTATTTT.

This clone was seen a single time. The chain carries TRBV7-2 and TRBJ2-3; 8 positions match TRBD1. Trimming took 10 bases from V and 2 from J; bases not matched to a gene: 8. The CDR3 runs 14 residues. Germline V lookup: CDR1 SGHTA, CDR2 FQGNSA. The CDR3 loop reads CATLDRGNTDTQYF. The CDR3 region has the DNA TGTGCCACCCTAGACAGGGGCAACACAGATACGCAGTATTTT.

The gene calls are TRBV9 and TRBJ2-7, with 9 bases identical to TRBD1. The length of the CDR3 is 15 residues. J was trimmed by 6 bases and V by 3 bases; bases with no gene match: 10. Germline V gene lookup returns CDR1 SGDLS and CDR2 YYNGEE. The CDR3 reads CASSASGTGLIEQYF. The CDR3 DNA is TGTGCCAGCAGCGCGTCCGGGACAGGGCTGATCGAGCAGTACTTC.

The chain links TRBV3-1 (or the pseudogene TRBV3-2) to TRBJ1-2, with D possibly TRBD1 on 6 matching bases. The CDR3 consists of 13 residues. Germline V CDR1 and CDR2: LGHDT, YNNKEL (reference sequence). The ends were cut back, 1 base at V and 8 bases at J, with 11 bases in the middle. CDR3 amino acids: CASSQVRGSGYTF. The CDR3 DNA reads TGTGCCAGCAGCCAAGTCAGGGGAAGCGGCTACACCTTC.

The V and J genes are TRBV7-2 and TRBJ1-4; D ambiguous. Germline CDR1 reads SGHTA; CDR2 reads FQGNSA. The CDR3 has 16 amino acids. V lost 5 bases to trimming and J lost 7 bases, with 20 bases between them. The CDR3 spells CASSEHAYPRGEKLFF. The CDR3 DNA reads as TGTGCCAGCAGCGAACACGCTTATCCTCGGGGTGAAAAACTGTTTTTT.

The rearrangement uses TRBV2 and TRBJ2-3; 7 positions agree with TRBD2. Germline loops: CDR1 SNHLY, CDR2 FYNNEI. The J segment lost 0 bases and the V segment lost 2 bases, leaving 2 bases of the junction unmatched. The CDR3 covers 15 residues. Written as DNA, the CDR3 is TGTGCCAGCAGTGAAAGCGGGGCCAGCACAGATACGCAGTATTTT. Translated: CASSESGASTDTQYF.

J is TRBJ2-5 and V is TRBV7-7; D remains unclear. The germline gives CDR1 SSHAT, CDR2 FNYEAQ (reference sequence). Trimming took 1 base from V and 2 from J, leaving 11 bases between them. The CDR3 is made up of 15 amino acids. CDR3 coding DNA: TGTGCCAGCAGCTTAGAACGAGGTCGGCAAGAGACCCAGTACTTC. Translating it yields CASSLERGRQETQYF.

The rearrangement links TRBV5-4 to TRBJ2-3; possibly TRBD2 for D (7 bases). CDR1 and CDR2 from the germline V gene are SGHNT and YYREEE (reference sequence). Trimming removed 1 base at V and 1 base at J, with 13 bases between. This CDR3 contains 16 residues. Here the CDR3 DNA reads TGTGCCAGCAGCTTGTGGGGGGGGCTGGGCACAGATACGCAGTATTTT. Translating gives CASSLWGGLGTDTQYF.

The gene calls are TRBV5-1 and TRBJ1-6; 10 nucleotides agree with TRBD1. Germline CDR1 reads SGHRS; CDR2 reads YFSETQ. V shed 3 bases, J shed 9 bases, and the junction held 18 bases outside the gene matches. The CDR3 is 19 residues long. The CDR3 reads CASSYGGLRGQGGSSPLHF. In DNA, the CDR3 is TGCGCCAGCAGCTATGGCGGCCTCAGAGGACAGGGGGGTAGTTCACCCCTCCACTTT.

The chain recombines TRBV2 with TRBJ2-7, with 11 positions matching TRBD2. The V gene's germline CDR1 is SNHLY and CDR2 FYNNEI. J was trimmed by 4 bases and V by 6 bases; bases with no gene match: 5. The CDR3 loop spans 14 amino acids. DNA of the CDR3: TGTGCCAGCAGAGGGACTAGCGGAAATTACGAGCAGTACTTC. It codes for CASRGTSGNYEQYF.

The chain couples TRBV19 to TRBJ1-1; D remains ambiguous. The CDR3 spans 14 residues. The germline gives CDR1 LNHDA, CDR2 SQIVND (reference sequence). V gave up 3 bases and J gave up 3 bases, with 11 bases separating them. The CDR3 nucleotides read TGTGCCAGTAGTATGCGGGGTAGAGACACTGAAGCTTTCTTT. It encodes CASSMRGRDTEAFF.

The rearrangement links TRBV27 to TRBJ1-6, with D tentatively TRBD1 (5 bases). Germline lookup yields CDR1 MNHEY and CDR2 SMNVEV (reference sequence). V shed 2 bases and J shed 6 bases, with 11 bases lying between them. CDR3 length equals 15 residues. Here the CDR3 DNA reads TGTGCCAGCAGTTTAGGGCAGGGCCCTAATTCACCCCTCCACTTT. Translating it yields CASSLGQGPNSPLHF.

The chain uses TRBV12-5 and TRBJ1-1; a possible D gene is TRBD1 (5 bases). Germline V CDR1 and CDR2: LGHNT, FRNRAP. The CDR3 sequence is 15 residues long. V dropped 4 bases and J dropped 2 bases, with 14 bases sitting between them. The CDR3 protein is CASGSRTFPNTEAFF. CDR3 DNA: TGTGCTAGTGGTTCGCGGACATTCCCCAACACTGAAGCTTTCTTT.